The sequence of this TCR beta chain was determined in a study of tumor-infiltrating lymphocytes in primary liver carcinoma. cDNA specific to TCR beta was made from 450 to 500 ng of total RNA, with a constant-region primer employed for priming. Slightly modified ARM-PCR served as the procedure for the TCR beta libraries. These libraries came from three rounds of nested multiplex PCR. TRBV1-TRBV30 forward primers paired with a C-beta reverse primer were used in the first two PCR rounds, which ran roughly 10 cycles each. MiXCR, applied by TCRdb to the multiplex PCR reads, yields one record per CDR3 protein. The table lists about 99,000 distinct CDR3 sequences, around two thirds of them singletons. Comments on this clonotype: This CDR3 fails to terminate in the conserved phenylalanine or tryptophan, so it likely reflects a read error.

Extraction of RNA together with DNA used about 18-30 mg of unsorted bulk tissue. Surgeons resected the patients' primary liver carcinomas. Germline assignment: CDR1 MNHNS and CDR2 SASEGT. The CDR3 contains 16 residues. J was trimmed by 9 bases and V by 5 bases; bases with no gene match: 11. The sequence derives from a woman in her sixties with primary liver carcinoma and hepatitis B virus infection. The chain uses TRBV6-1 and TRBJ2-5, with 14 positions matching TRBD2. The specimen was liver tumor tissue from sampling region 5. Described subset: tumor region T5, tumor centre. CDR3 residues: CASSSPRLAGGRAQYL. CDR3 bases: TGTGCCAGCAGTAGCCCAAGACTAGCGGGAGGGAGGGCCCAGTACTTA.